A selection of T cell receptor beta chains follows, all from one sample in a study of blood T cells in healthy people across ages. TCRdb used MiXCR to reprocess the 5' RACE reads, holding one entry per CDR3 protein. The table shows 1.2 million to 1.5 million distinct CDR3 sequences, with around 59% occurring only once. The specimen was blood. These receptors originate from a man younger than 35 in good health. Each CDR3 is given with its conserved first and last residue. The D gene is left open where the match is weak. Size is omitted from some rows. Given values are once, few, many or a class for expanded clones.

.	.	TRBV7-9	TRBJ1-6	CASSLEVDVAASPLHF	TGTGCCAGCAGCTTAGAGGTCGATGTGGCAGCTTCACCCCTCCACTTT
.	.	TRBV28	TRBJ2-5	CASSLKGEVETQYF	TGTGCCAGCAGTTTGAAGGGGGAGGTAGAGACCCAGTACTTC
.	.	TRBV7-9	TRBJ2-7	CASSFTRTDPYEQYF	TGTGCCAGCAGCTTCACCCGGACGGATCCCTACGAGCAGTACTTC
TRBD2	.	TRBV20-1	TRBJ2-7	CSAKAGPSYNEQYF	TGCAGTGCGAAAGCGGGGCCTTCCTACAATGAGCAGTACTTC
TRBD2	.	TRBV7-6	TRBJ2-1	CASSRSSGRSINEQFF	TGTGCCAGCAGCCGTTCTAGCGGGCGGAGTATAAATGAGCAGTTCTTC
TRBD1	.	TRBV6-5	TRBJ1-2	CATQGGINYGYTF	TGTGCCACCCAGGGGGGTATCAACTATGGCTACACCTTC
TRBD2	.	TRBV12-3/TRBV12-4	TRBJ2-5	CASSFIAGGPETQYF	TGTGCCAGCAGCTTCATAGCGGGAGGGCCGGAGACCCAGTACTTC
.	once	TRBV6-6	TRBJ1-2	CASSLQGQGGYTF	TGTGCCAGCAGTCTCCAGGGCCAAGGTGGCTACACCTTC
.	.	TRBV7-2	TRBJ2-1	CASSPHGGVVIEQFF	TGTGCCAGCAGTCCGCATGGGGGTGTGGTCATCGAGCAGTTCTTC
.	.	TRBV15	TRBJ2-6	CATSSTSGANVLTF	TGTGCCACCAGCAGTACGTCTGGGGCCAACGTCCTGACTTTC
.	few	TRBV10-3	TRBJ2-7	CAISPGEVYEQYF	TGTGCCATCAGCCCAGGGGAAGTATACGAGCAGTACTTC
.	.	TRBV29-1	TRBJ1-2	CSVERRRGYGYTF	TGCAGCGTTGAAAGGAGGCGAGGTTATGGCTACACCTTC
TRBD1	.	TRBV9	TRBJ2-1	CASSVEGQGVDEQFF	TGTGCCAGCAGCGTAGAAGGACAGGGGGTCGATGAGCAGTTCTTC
.	few	TRBV7-2	TRBJ2-7	CASNPDSLLYEQYF	TGTGCCAGCAACCCGGACAGTTTACTCTACGAGCAGTACTTC
.	.	TRBV6-2/TRBV6-3	TRBJ2-1	CASSYPEGPGEQFF	TGTGCCAGCAGTTACCCCGAGGGACCAGGTGAGCAGTTCTTC
.	.	TRBV4-1	TRBJ2-7	CASSQESTAYEQYF	TGCGCCAGCAGCCAAGAATCGACAGCCTACGAGCAGTACTTC
.	.	TRBV7-9	TRBJ2-7	CASSPDLLSYEQYF	TGTGCCAGCAGCCCAGACCTCCTCTCCTACGAGCAGTACTTC
TRBD2	few	TRBV6-5	TRBJ2-1	CASSSGLAGEPFPYNEQFF	TGTGCCAGCAGTTCCGGACTAGCGGGGGAACCCTTCCCCTACAATGAGCAGTTCTTC
.	.	TRBV15	TRBJ2-1	CATSRDWDNERFF	TGTGCCACCAGCAGAGACTGGGACAATGAGCGGTTCTTC
.	.	TRBV15	TRBJ1-5	CATSRQGSQPQHF	TGTGCCACCAGCAGACAGGGGAGTCAGCCCCAGCATTTT
.	.	TRBV7-9	TRBJ2-7	CASRPPGPNYEQYF	TGTGCCAGCAGACCCCCGGGACCCAACTACGAGCAGTACTTC
TRBD1	.	TRBV9	TRBJ1-1	CASSVDGTGDLAFF	TGTGCCAGCAGCGTAGACGGGACAGGGGATCTAGCTTTCTTT
TRBD1	.	TRBV29-1	TRBJ2-7	CSAGGTGDEQYF	TGCAGCGCGGGGGGGACAGGGGACGAGCAGTACTTC
.	.	TRBV5-1	TRBJ2-4	CASRPEGGRNIQYF	TGCGCCAGCAGACCAGAGGGGGGAAGAAACATTCAGTACTTC
.	few	TRBV20-1	TRBJ2-5	CSARDRAGVETQYF	TGCAGTGCTAGAGATCGAGCAGGGGTAGAGACCCAGTACTTC
.	.	TRBV4-3	TRBJ2-5	CASSQDLSETQYF	TGCGCCAGCAGCCAAGATCTATCGGAGACCCAGTACTTC
.	.	TRBV5-1	TRBJ2-7	CASSKASYEQYF	TGCGCCAGCAGTAAAGCCTCGTACGAGCAGTACTTC
.	.	TRBV7-9	TRBJ2-7	CASSRIATDQSYEQYF	TGTGCCAGCAGCCGTATAGCGACGGACCAGAGTTACGAGCAGTACTTC